This T cell receptor (beta chain) was documented in a study of T cell responses to AZD1222 COVID-19 vaccine. Notes on the study in general: Repertoire collection took place solely once the T cell response had peaked. In a largely white British group with more females than males, clonal diversity was possibly underestimated.

In its sample, this clone was seen once. Antigen unknown. Repertoires were generated with immunoSEQ multiplex PCR, while TCRdb's copy carries only in-frame clones and drops some. Of roughly 95,000 clones in the sample, around 90% were seen once. The material sequenced was peripheral blood, taken 28 days after the second AZD1222 dose. This TCR was recovered from an adult who received the AZD1222 COVID-19 vaccine.

CDR3 region: CASWYDSGNTIYF. The CDR3 DNA follows: TGTGCCAGCTGGTATGACTCTGGAAACACCATATATTTT. The V gene is TRBV19, the J gene TRBJ1-3, with D unresolved. The germline gives CDR1 LNHDA, CDR2 SQIVND (reference sequence). The CDR3 extends over 13 amino acids. The V and J ends lost 9 bases and 0 bases respectively, with 9 bases between them.